The rows below give T cell receptor beta chains drawn from one sample of a study of cytomegalovirus exposure and HLA in healthy donors. TCRdb keeps only in-frame clones here, not all; method: immunoSEQ multiplex PCR. Counted here are under 90,000 clones, roughly 70% occurring once; the ten biggest clones make up about 9.1%. Sequencing used PBMCs. The receptor set was obtained from a man aged 35 to 55 in good health and CMV-seropositive. The CDR3 runs from the conserved cysteine through the conserved F or W. D genes are given only for firm matches. The size field is filled for only some rows; it gives once, few, many or a size class.

d_call | j_call | v_call | clone_size | cdr3_nt | cdr3_aa
- | TRBJ2-3 | TRBV2 | - | TGTGCCAGCAGTGAAGCAATAGCGAGGGATACGCAGTATTTT | CASSEAIARDTQYF
- | TRBJ2-5 | TRBV28 | - | TGTGCCAGCAAGGGACGGGGGAAGGTAGAGACCCAGTACTTC | CASKGRGKVETQYF
TRBD2 | TRBJ2-2 | TRBV4-2 | - | TGTGCCAGCAGCCAAACCGGGACTAGCGGGGGAGACACCGGGGAGCTGTTTTTT | CASSQTGTSGGDTGELFF
- | TRBJ2-5 | TRBV15 | few | TGTGCCACCAGCTCCATAGCAGGGCGAAAGACCCAGTACTTC | CATSSIAGRKTQYF
- | TRBJ2-3 | TRBV5-1 | - | TGCGCCAGCTTCCAGGGGACAGATACGCAGTATTTT | CASFQGTDTQYF
TRBD2 | TRBJ2-7 | TRBV10-3 | - | TGTGCCATCAGGGCCGGTGGGCGGGGGGACGAGCAGTACTTC | CAIRAGGRGDEQYF
TRBD2 | TRBJ2-7 | TRBV30 | - | TGTGCCTGGAGTGTAAGGCTAGCGGAACCCTACGAGCAGTACTTC | CAWSVRLAEPYEQYF
- | TRBJ2-2 | TRBV21-1 | - | TGTGCCAGCAGCAAAACGCTAGCGGGGGGGCGGGACACCGGGGAGCTGTTTTTT | CASSKTLAGGRDTGELFF
- | TRBJ2-7 | TRBV7-2 | few | TGTGCCAGCAGGTTTGGAGCGGGCCCCTCCTACGAGCAGTACTTC | CASRFGAGPSYEQYF
TRBD1 | TRBJ2-7 | TRBV4-1 | - | TGCGCCAGCAGCCAAGCAGGGGGCTCCGAGCAGTACTTC | CASSQAGGSEQYF
- | TRBJ2-2 | TRBV7-7 | - | TGTGCCAGCAGCTCACCGGGTATCCAGGAGCTGTTTTTT | CASSSPGIQELFF
TRBD1 | TRBJ1-1 | TRBV18 | - | TGTGCCAGCTCACGGGAAATAGACAGGGGGCTTTGGTTTGACACTGAAGCTTTCTTT | CASSREIDRGLWFDTEAFF
TRBD2 | TRBJ2-1 | TRBV7-9 | few | TGTTCCAGCAGCTCCCGAGGGGGGGGACTAGGCATCCACAATGAGCAGTTCTTC | CSSSSRGGGLGIHNEQFF
- | TRBJ2-1 | TRBV2 | few | TGTGCCAGCAGTGAAAGTGGAGCAGGACTTTACAATGAGCAGTTCTTC | CASSESGAGLYNEQFF
TRBD2 | TRBJ2-5 | TRBV4-2 | few | TGTGCCAGCAGCCAAGATGGGGATAGCGGGGGGTTGGGTGAGACCCAGTACTTC | CASSQDGDSGGLGETQYF
TRBD2 | TRBJ2-5 | TRBV28 | - | TGTGCCAGCAGTACTAGCGGGAACCAAGAGACCCAGTACTTC | CASSTSGNQETQYF
- | TRBJ1-1 | TRBV29-1 | once | TGCAGCGCTTTCGGGGGGCGCGGGAACACTGAAGCTTTCTTT | CSAFGGRGNTEAFF
- | TRBJ2-7 | TRBV9 | - | TGTGCCAGCAGCCTCCAACAGGGCTACGAGCAGTACTTC | CASSLQQGYEQYF
- | TRBJ1-2 | TRBV5-1 | - | TGCGCCAGCAGCTTGGCCCAGGGCGCTAACTATGGCTACACCTTC | CASSLAQGANYGYTF
TRBD1 | TRBJ1-2 | TRBV28 | few | TGTGCCAGCACAGACAGGGCGGGCGGCTACACCTTC | CASTDRAGGYTF
- | TRBJ2-3 | TRBV6-5 | few | TGTGCCAGCAGTTTCATGGACAGTACAGATACGCAGTATTTT | CASSFMDSTDTQYF
- | TRBJ2-3 | TRBV1 | few | TGCACCAGCAGCCATCGAGGGCGGGGGGGGTTGGATACGCAGTATTTT | CTSSHRGRGGLDTQYF
- | TRBJ1-5 | TRBV13 | - | TGTGCCAGCAGCCAGGACAGATATCAGCCCCAGCATTTT | CASSQDRYQPQHF
TRBD2 | TRBJ2-1 | TRBV2 | - | TGTGCCAGCGGTGGAAAGCGGGGTGGTGAGCAGTTCTTC | CASGGKRGGEQFF
TRBD1 | TRBJ1-1 | TRBV7-6 | - | TGTGCCAGCAGCTCGGGACAGGGGGCTGAGACTGAAGCTTTCTTT | CASSSGQGAETEAFF
- | TRBJ1-2 | TRBV6-5 | - | TGTGCCAGCAGTCCCCTCCCCGTTAACTATGGCTACACCTTC | CASSPLPVNYGYTF
- | TRBJ2-1 | TRBV27 | - | TGTGCCAGCAGTTTCCAGGGTACGGTTAATGAGCAGTTCTTC | CASSFQGTVNEQFF
TRBD2 | TRBJ2-5 | TRBV30 | - | TGTGCCTGGAGTGCTAGCGGACAAGAAACCCAGTACTTC | CAWSASGQETQYF
- | TRBJ1-2 | TRBV30 | - | TGTGCCGCTACAACGGGGAATAACTATGGCTACACCTTC | CAATTGNNYGYTF
- | TRBJ2-7 | TRBV30 | - | TGTGCCTGGACACAGGGCGGCGAGCAGTACTTC | CAWTQGGEQYF
TRBD2 | TRBJ2-1 | TRBV28 | - | TGTGCCGTCCGGGCACTAGCGGGTCACAATGAGCAGTTCTTC | CAVRALAGHNEQFF
TRBD2 | TRBJ2-5 | TRBV9 | - | TGTGCCAGCAGCGTTGGACTAGCCCTGGGAGAGACCCAGTACTTC | CASSVGLALGETQYF
TRBD1 | TRBJ2-7 | TRBV29-1 | - | TGCAGCGTTGAAGAGCAGGGGGCCTCCTACGAGCAGTACTTC | CSVEEQGASYEQYF
TRBD1 | TRBJ1-3 | TRBV28 | once | TGTGCCAGCAGTTTCTCCGGGACAGCTGGAAACACCATATATTTT | CASSFSGTAGNTIYF
TRBD1 | TRBJ2-1 | TRBV5-5 | - | TGTGCCAGCAGCTTGACCACAGGGGCCAATGAGCAGTTCTTC | CASSLTTGANEQFF
- | TRBJ1-3 | TRBV5-1 | - | TGCGCCAGCAGCTTGGGGAGCTCTGGAAACACCATATATTTT | CASSLGSSGNTIYF
- | TRBJ2-2 | TRBV9 | - | TGTGCCAGCAGCGCCCAAACAGGGTCGAACACCGGGGAGCTGTTTTTT | CASSAQTGSNTGELFF
- | TRBJ1-5 | TRBV10-3 | - | TGTGCCATCTCCCAGGGCAATCAGCCCCAGCATTTT | CAISQGNQPQHF
TRBD2 | TRBJ2-5 | TRBV19 | - | TGTGCCAGTAGTATCGCGCTAGCCGGCGGGGGAGAGACCCAGTACTTC | CASSIALAGGGETQYF
- | TRBJ1-3 | TRBV4-2 | few | TGTGCCAGCAGCGGGGCCCAAGGGCCACGCTCTGGAAACACCATATATTTT | CASSGAQGPRSGNTIYF
- | TRBJ1-3 | TRBV25-1 | - | TGTGCCAGCAGTGTTAACGGTGACACCATATATTTT | CASSVNGDTIYF
TRBD1 | TRBJ2-7 | TRBV5-1 | - | TGCGCCAGCAGCCTAGGACAGGGGAACTACGAGCAGTACTTC | CASSLGQGNYEQYF
TRBD1 | TRBJ2-1 | TRBV6-1 | - | TGTGCCAGCAGTCCGAAGAGGAGACAGGGACACGAGCAGTTCTTC | CASSPKRRQGHEQFF
TRBD1 | TRBJ2-7 | TRBV29-1 | - | TGCAGCGTAAGACAGGGGTCGGTCTACGAGCAGTACTTC | CSVRQGSVYEQYF
- | TRBJ1-1 | TRBV7-3 | - | TGTGCCAGCAGCTTAACCCCAGGGGATGAAGCTTTCTTT | CASSLTPGDEAFF
- | TRBJ2-2 | TRBV18 | - | TGTGCCAGCTCACCCTCGTTTAACACCGGGGAGCTGTTTTTT | CASSPSFNTGELFF
- | TRBJ2-5 | TRBV20-1 | - | TGCAGTGTCGAGAGGGAGACCCAGTACTTC | CSVERETQYF
TRBD1 | TRBJ2-7 | TRBV11-2 | - | TGTGCCAGCAGCCTAGGGGACAGATTCTACGAGCAGTACTTC | CASSLGDRFYEQYF
- | TRBJ2-7 | TRBV5-1 | - | TGCGCCAGCAGCTCCGGGAGTTACTACGAGCAGTACTTC | CASSSGSYYEQYF
- | TRBJ2-7 | TRBV5-4 | - | TGTGCCAGCAGCCTTGGTGGGGACACCTACGAGCAGTACTTC | CASSLGGDTYEQYF
- | TRBJ1-5 | TRBV6-1 | - | TGTGCCAGCAGTCAGATCAGCAATCAGCCCCAGCATTTT | CASSQISNQPQHF
TRBD1 | TRBJ1-1 | TRBV5-1 | - | TGCGCCAGCAGCTTGGTGACAGGGGATATGGCTGAAGCTTTCTTT | CASSLVTGDMAEAFF
TRBD2 | TRBJ2-7 | TRBV4-1 | - | TGCGCCAGCAGTCGGGGACTAGCGGGAGCAAGGGCCGAGCAGTACTTC | CASSRGLAGARAEQYF
TRBD1 | TRBJ1-4 | TRBV4-3 | - | TGCGCCAGCAGCGGGGGACAGCTTGGAAAACTGTTTTTT | CASSGGQLGKLFF
TRBD1 | TRBJ2-2 | TRBV27 | - | TGTGCCAGCAGTAAAGGGACAGGGGGCCCCGGGGAGCTGTTTTTT | CASSKGTGGPGELFF
- | TRBJ2-3 | TRBV5-1 | - | TGCGCCAGCAGCTTAAGAGAACGCACAGATACGCAGTATTTT | CASSLRERTDTQYF
TRBD1 | TRBJ2-3 | TRBV5-4 | - | TGTGCCAGCAGCCCCGGGACAGGTGGCGCAGATACGCAGTATTTT | CASSPGTGGADTQYF
TRBD1 | TRBJ1-1 | TRBV29-1 | - | TGCAGCGTTGGACCAGGGGGCAGGACTGAAGCTTTCTTT | CSVGPGGRTEAFF
TRBD1 | TRBJ1-2 | TRBV28 | - | TGTGCCAGCAGATCAACAGGGGGACCCTATGGCTACACCTTC | CASRSTGGPYGYTF
TRBD2 | TRBJ2-5 | TRBV2 | few | TGTGCCAGCATCGGGCGGGGGGAGCCAGAGACCCAGTACTTC | CASIGRGEPETQYF